Following are 13 T cell receptor beta chains from one sample sequenced in a study of cytomegalovirus exposure and HLA in healthy donors. Using immunoSEQ multiplex PCR, the repertoire was profiled, and TCRdb retains in-frame clones only, with some absent. Of 150,000 to 200,000 clones in the sample, roughly 84% are singletons; the top ten hold about 10%. The source material was PBMCs. These receptors were taken from a man younger than 40 in good health and CMV-seropositive.

This rearrangement joins TRBV30 to TRBJ2-2; 11 bases line up with TRBD1. This CDR3 has 15 amino acids. Germline V gene sequence: CDR1 GTSNPN, CDR2 SVGIG (reference sequence). V trimming: 5 bases; J trimming: 5 bases; junction bases outside the gene matches: 7. As DNA, the CDR3 is TGTGCCTGGGCCTCCGGGACAGGGGGAACCGGGGAGCTGTTTTTT. Its translation: CAWASGTGGTGELFF. The full variable domain, in which reference TRBV30 and TRBJ2-2 provide the parts outside the CDR3, is SQTIHQWPATLVQPVGSPLSLECTVEGTSNPNLYWYRQAAGRGLQLLFYSVGIGQISSEVPQNLSASRPQDRQFILSSKKLLLSDSGFYLCAWASGTGGTGELFFGEGSRLTVL.

The V gene is TRBV7-2, the J gene TRBJ2-6; a possible D gene is TRBD2 (6 bases). V shed 4 bases and J shed 4 bases, with 11 bases lying between them. The V gene's germline CDR1 is SGHTA and CDR2 FQGNSA. The length of the CDR3 is 15 residues. The CDR3 spells CASSSGTVGANVLTF. The CDR3 DNA reads TGTGCCAGCAGCTCGGGGACTGTGGGGGCCAACGTCCTGACTTTC.

V and J are TRBV6-1 and TRBJ2-1; a weak D match, TRBD2 (6 bases). Trimming removed 6 bases at V and 1 base at J, with 13 bases between. In germline, CDR1 is MNHNS, CDR2 SASEGT. CDR3 size: 15 residues. CDR3 DNA: TGTGCCAGCAGGCGAGTTAGCGGATCCTACAATGAGCAGTTCTTC. This gives the protein CASRRVSGSYNEQFF.

This sequence joins TRBV28 and TRBJ2-5; possibly TRBD2 for D (5 bases). Per germline, CDR1 MDHEN and CDR2 SYDVKM. Trimming removed 6 bases at V and 3 bases at J, with 11 bases between. CDR3 length: 13 residues. Here the CDR3 DNA reads TGTGCCAGCAGAGCTGCCGGGAAAGAGACCCAGTACTTC. This translates into CASRAAGKETQYF.

The chain employs TRBV6-5 and TRBJ2-7; D is possibly TRBD1 (5 bases). The CDR3 length is 14 residues. Germline loops: CDR1 MNHEY, CDR2 SVGAGI. V was cut by 7 bases and J by 1 base, with 14 bases left in between. Here the CDR3 reads CASKDRTSSYEQYF. CDR3 nucleotides: TGTGCCAGCAAAGACAGAACCTCGTCCTACGAGCAGTACTTC.

The rearrangement uses TRBV10-1 and TRBJ2-1, with TRBD2 identical over 9 bases. The CDR3 covers 17 residues. After removal of 2 bases from V and 9 bases from J, the junction contained 14 bases not matched to a gene. Germline V gene data show CDR1 as WNHNN and CDR2 as SYGVQD (reference sequence). The DNA of the CDR3 is TGCGCCAGCAGTGAGCCGGACGCGGGAGGGCCGAAGGCTGAGCAGTTCTTC. Encoded protein: CASSEPDAGGPKAEQFF.

The chain couples TRBV27 to TRBJ2-7, with TRBD1 identical over 8 bases. The germline V gene has CDR1 MNHEY and CDR2 SMNVEV (reference sequence). The J segment lost 2 bases and the V segment lost 5 bases, leaving 8 bases of the junction unmatched. This CDR3 is built from 15 residues. The CDR3 coding sequence is TGTGCCAGCAGTCCCCGGACAGGGAGACCCTACGAGCAGTACTTC. Translating gives CASSPRTGRPYEQYF.

The chain is built from TRBV28 and TRBJ2-5; 10 bases are a match to TRBD2. Germline loops: CDR1 MDHEN, CDR2 SYDVKM. The CDR3 has 16 residues. V lost 6 bases and J lost 5; bases outside the gene matches: 12. CDR3 sequence reads: CASSPAAGGLGETQYF. In nucleotides, the CDR3 is TGTGCCAGCAGCCCGGCAGCGGGAGGGCTGGGTGAGACCCAGTACTTC.

This clone was seen only once. The CDR3 is CASSSGLAGGPGANVLTF. The CDR3, as DNA: TGTGCCAGCAGCTCGGGACTAGCGGGAGGGCCTGGGGCCAACGTCCTGACTTTC. This rearrangement joins TRBV7-3 to TRBJ2-6; 16 nucleotides line up with TRBD2. J was trimmed by 2 bases and V by 4 bases; bases with no gene match: 2. Germline V gene lookup returns CDR1 SGHTA and CDR2 FQGTGA. The CDR3 is 18 residues long. Drawing the rest from reference TRBV7-3 and TRBJ2-6, the complete variable domain is GAGVSQTPSNKVTEKGKYVELRCDPISGHTALYWYRQSLGQGPEFLIYFQGTGAADDSGLPNDRFFAVRPEGSVSTLKIQRTERGDSAVYLCASSSGLAGGPGANVLTFGAGSRLTVL.

The V gene is TRBV5-1, the J gene TRBJ1-4, with 10 bases that match TRBD1. After removal of 5 bases from V and 5 bases from J, the junction contained 6 bases not matched to a gene. Germline values: CDR1 SGHRS, CDR2 YFSETQ. The length of the CDR3 is 15 residues. DNA of the CDR3: TGCGCCAGCAGTCCCGGACAGGGGGAAAATGAAAAACTGTTTTTT. Translated: CASSPGQGENEKLFF.

The J gene is TRBJ2-7, the V gene TRBV6-1; TRBD1 matches at 9 bases. The CDR3 has 15 residues. Losses at the gene ends were 7 bases for V and 6 bases for J; bases not matched to a gene: 13. Germline assignment: CDR1 MNHNS and CDR2 SASEGT. The CDR3 here is CASIRGTGPLSEQYF. CDR3 in DNA: TGTGCCAGCATTAGAGGGACAGGGCCCCTCTCCGAGCAGTACTTC.

Here the CDR3 reads CASSGAGQSHGYTF. The CDR3, as DNA: TGTGCCAGCAGCGGCGCGGGCCAGAGTCATGGCTACACCTTC. The V gene is TRBV9, the J gene TRBJ1-2; D gene ambiguous. With 3 bases removed from V and 6 bases from J, the gap between germline ends came to 15 bases. The CDR3 has 14 amino acids. CDR1 is SGDLS, CDR2 YYNGEE, per germline.

The chain employs TRBV7-2 and TRBJ1-2, with D unresolved. Trimming took off 5 bases at V and 4 bases at J, with 8 bases between the two ends. Germline CDR1 and CDR2: SGHTA and FQGNSA. The CDR3 covers 12 residues. CDR3 bases: TGTGCCAGCAGCAGCGGATTCTATGGCTACACCTTC. It is translated as CASSSGFYGYTF.